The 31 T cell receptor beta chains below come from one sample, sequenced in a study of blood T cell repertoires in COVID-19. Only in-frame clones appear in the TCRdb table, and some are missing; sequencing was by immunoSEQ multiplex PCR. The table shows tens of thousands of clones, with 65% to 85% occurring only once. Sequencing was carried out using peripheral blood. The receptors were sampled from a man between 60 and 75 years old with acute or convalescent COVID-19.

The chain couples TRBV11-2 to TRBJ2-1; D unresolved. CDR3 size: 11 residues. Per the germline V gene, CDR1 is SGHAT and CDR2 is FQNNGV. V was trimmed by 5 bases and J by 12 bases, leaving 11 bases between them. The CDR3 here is CASSTSGSQFF. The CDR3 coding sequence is TGTGCCAGCAGCACCTCCGGTTCGCAGTTCTTC.

CDR3 protein: CASSTTEVHF. The CDR3 DNA sequence: TGTGCCAGTAGTACGACTGAGGTGCATTTT. The chain couples TRBV19 to TRBJ1-5; D is ambiguous. Deletions cut 4 bases from V and 15 bases from J, with 10 bases between. Germline assignment: CDR1 LNHDA and CDR2 SQIVND (reference sequence). CDR3 length: 10 amino acids.

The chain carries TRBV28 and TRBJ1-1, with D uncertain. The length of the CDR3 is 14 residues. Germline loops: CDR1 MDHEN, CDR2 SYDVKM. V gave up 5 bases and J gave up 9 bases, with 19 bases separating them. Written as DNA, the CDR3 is TGTGCCAGCAGTGACATCTCCGATCCCTGGAAAGCTTTCTTT. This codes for CASSDISDPWKAFF. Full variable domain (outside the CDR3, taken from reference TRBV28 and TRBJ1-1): DVKVTQSSRYLVKRTGEKVFLECVQDMDHENMFWYRQDPGLGLRLIYFSYDVKMKEKGDIPEGYSVSREKKERFSLILESASTNQTSMYLCASSDISDPWKAFFGQGTRLTVV.

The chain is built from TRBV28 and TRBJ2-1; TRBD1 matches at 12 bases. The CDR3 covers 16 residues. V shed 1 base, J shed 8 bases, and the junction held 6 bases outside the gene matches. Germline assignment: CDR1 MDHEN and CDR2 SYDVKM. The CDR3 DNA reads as TGTGCCAGCAGTTTATTAAAGGGACAGGGGGCGGATGAGCAGTTCTTC. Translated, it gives CASSLLKGQGADEQFF.

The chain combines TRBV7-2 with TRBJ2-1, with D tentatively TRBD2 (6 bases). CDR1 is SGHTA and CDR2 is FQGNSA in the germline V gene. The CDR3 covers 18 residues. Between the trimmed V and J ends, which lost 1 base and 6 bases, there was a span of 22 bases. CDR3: CASSLELTRELTVNEQFF. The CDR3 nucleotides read TGTGCCAGCAGCTTAGAGCTTACTCGGGAGTTAACTGTCAATGAGCAGTTCTTC.

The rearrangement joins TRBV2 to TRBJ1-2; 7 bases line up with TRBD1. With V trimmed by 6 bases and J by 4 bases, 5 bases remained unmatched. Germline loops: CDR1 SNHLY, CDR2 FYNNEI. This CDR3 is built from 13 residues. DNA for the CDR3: TGTGCCAGCAGAGGGGGACAGCGCTATGGCTACACCTTC. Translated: CASRGGQRYGYTF.

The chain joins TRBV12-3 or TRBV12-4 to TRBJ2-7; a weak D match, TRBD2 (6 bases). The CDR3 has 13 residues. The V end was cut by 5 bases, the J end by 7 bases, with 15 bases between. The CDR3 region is CASSRESAGEQYF. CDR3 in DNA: TGTGCCAGCAGTCGGGAGAGTGCCGGGGAGCAGTACTTC.

DNA for the CDR3: TGCGCCAGCAGCCTACCTTCACAGGGAACGGGAGATACGCAGTATTTT. This encodes CASSLPSQGTGDTQYF. This chain uses TRBV5-1 with TRBJ2-3, with D perhaps matching TRBD1 (6 bases). Germline lookup yields CDR1 SGHRS and CDR2 YFSETQ. V lost 4 bases and J lost 5, with 20 bases in between. The CDR3 is 16 amino acids.

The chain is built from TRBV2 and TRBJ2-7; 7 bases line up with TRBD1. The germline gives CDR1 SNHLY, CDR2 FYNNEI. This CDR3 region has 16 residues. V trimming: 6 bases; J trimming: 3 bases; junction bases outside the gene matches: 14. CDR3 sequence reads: CASRHEAGGFNYEQYF. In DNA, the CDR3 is TGTGCCAGCAGGCACGAGGCAGGGGGATTCAACTACGAGCAGTACTTC.

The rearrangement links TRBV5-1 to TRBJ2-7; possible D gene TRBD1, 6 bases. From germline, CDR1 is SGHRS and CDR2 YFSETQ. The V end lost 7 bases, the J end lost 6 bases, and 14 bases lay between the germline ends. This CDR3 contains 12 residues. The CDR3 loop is CASSRQAGEQYF. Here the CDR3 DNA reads TGCGCCAGCTCAAGACAGGCTGGCGAGCAGTACTTC. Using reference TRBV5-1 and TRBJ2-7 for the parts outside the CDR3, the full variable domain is KAGVTQTPRYLIKTRGQQVTLSCSPISGHRSVSWYQQTPGQGLQFLFEYFSETQRNKGNFPGRFSGRQFSNSRSEMNVSTLELGDSALYLCASSRQAGEQYFGPGTRLTVT.

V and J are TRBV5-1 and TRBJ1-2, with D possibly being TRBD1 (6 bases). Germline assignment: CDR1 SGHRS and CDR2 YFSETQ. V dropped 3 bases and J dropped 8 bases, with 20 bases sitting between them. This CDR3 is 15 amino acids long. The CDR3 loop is CASSSLEQGTRGYTF. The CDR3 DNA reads TGCGCCAGCAGCTCCTTAGAACAGGGTACTCGGGGCTACACCTTC.

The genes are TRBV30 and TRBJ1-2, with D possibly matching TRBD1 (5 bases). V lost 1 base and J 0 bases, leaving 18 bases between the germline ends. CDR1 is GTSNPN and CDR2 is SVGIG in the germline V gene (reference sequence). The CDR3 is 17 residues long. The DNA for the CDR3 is TGTGCCTGGAGTGGAATTCTCAGGGTAGGGGCTAACTATGGCTACACCTTC. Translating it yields CAWSGILRVGANYGYTF.

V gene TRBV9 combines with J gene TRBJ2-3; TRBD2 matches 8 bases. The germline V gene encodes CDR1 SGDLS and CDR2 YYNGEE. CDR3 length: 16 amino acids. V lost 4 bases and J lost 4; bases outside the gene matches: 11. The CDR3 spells CASSLRGGLPADTQYF. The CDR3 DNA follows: TGTGCCAGCAGCCTCCGGGGGGGGTTGCCGGCAGATACGCAGTATTTT.

Written as DNA, the CDR3 is TGTGCCAGCTCACCATTATCCCGGACAGGGTATGGACGTGGCTACACCTTC. Protein product: CASSPLSRTGYGRGYTF. This chain connects TRBV18 to TRBJ1-2; TRBD1 aligns across 8 bases. Germline CDR1 reads KGHSH; CDR2 reads LQKENI. The CDR3 totals 17 residues. The V and J ends lost 2 bases and 7 bases, in that order; junction bases with no gene match: 15.

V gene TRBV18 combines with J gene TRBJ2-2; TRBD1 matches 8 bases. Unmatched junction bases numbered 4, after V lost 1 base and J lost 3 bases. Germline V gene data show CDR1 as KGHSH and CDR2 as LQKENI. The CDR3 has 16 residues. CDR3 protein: CASSPLGQGYTGELFF. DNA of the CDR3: TGTGCCAGCTCACCACTAGGACAGGGCTACACCGGGGAGCTGTTTTTT.

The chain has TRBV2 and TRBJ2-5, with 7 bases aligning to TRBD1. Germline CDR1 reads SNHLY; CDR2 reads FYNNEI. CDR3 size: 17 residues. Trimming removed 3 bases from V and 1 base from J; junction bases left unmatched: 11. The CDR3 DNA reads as TGTGCCAGCAGTGACGCGCGAGTGAGGGGGCCCCAAGAGACCCAGTACTTC. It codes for CASSDARVRGPQETQYF.

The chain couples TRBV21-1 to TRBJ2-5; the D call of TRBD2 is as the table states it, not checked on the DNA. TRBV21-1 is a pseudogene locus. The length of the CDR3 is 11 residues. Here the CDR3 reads CAGKEEGTQYF. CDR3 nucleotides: TGTGCCGGTAAGGAGGAGGGAACCCAGTACTTC.

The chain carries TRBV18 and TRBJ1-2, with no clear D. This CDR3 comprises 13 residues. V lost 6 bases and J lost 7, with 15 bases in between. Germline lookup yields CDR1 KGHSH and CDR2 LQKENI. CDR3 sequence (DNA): TGTGCCAGCTCCCCCGCCGAGGGCGGTGGCTACACCTTC. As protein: CASSPAEGGGYTF.

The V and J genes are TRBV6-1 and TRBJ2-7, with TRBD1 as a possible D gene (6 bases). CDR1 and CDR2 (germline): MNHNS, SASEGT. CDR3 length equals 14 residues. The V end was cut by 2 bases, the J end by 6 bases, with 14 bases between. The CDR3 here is CASSEPGRGVEQYF. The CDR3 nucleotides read TGTGCCAGCAGTGAACCGGGCAGGGGAGTCGAGCAGTACTTC.

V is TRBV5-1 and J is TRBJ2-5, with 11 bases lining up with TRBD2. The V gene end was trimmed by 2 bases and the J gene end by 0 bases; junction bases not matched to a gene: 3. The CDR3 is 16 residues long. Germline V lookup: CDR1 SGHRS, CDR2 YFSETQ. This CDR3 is CASSLRTSGYQETQYF. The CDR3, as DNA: TGCGCCAGCAGCTTAAGGACTAGCGGGTACCAAGAGACCCAGTACTTC.

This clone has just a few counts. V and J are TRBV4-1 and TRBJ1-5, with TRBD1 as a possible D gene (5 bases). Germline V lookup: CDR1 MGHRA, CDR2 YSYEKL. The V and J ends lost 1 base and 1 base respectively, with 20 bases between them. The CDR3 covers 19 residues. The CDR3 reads CASSQASLSGVWSNQPQHF. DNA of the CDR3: TGCGCCAGCAGCCAAGCATCGTTGTCGGGGGTTTGGAGCAATCAGCCCCAGCATTTT.

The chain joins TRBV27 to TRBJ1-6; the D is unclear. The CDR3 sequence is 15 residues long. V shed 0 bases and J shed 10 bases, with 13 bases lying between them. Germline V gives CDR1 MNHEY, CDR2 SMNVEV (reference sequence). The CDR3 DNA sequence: TGTGCCAGCAGTTTATCGTGGGCCGGGGAATCACCCCTCCACTTT. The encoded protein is CASSLSWAGESPLHF.

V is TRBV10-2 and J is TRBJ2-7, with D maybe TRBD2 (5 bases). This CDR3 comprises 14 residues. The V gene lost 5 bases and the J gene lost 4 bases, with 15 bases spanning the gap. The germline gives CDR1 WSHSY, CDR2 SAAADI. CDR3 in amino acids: CASSTFSGSYEQYF. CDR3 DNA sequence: TGCGCCAGCAGTACATTTTCGGGGTCTTACGAGCAGTACTTC.

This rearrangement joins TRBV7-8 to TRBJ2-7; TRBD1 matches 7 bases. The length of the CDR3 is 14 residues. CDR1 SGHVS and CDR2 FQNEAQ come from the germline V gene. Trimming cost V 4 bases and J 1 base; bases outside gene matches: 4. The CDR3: CASSSRQGSYEQYF. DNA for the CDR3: TGTGCCAGCAGCTCCCGACAGGGTTCCTACGAGCAGTACTTC.

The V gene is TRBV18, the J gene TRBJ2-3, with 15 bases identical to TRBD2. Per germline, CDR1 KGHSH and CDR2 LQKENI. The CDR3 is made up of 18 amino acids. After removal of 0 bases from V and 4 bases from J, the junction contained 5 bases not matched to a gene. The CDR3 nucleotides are TGTGCCAGCTCACCACCAGGATGGACTAGCGGGGGGGCAGATACGCAGTATTTT. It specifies CASSPPGWTSGGADTQYF. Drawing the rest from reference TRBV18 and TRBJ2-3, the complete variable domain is NAGVMQNPRHLVRRRGQEARLRCSPMKGHSHVYWYRQLPEEGLKFMVYLQKENIIDESGMPKERFSAEFPKEGPSILRIQQVVRGDSAAYFCASSPPGWTSGGADTQYFGPGTRLTVL.

The CDR3 spells CASSPRGHEQFF. The CDR3, as DNA: TGCGCCAGCAGTCCTAGGGGGCATGAGCAGTTCTTC. The chain links TRBV5-1 to TRBJ2-1, with 7 bases that match TRBD1. Trimming removed 5 bases from V and 8 bases from J; junction bases left unmatched: 4. This CDR3 region has 12 residues. The germline V gene encodes CDR1 SGHRS and CDR2 YFSETQ. Together with reference TRBV5-1 and TRBJ2-1, the CDR3 gives the full variable domain: KAGVTQTPRYLIKTRGQQVTLSCSPISGHRSVSWYQQTPGQGLQFLFEYFSETQRNKGNFPGRFSGRQFSNSRSEMNVSTLELGDSALYLCASSPRGHEQFFGPGTRLTVL.

CDR3 residues: CASSEIAGVSTDTQYF. The CDR3 region has the DNA TGTGCCAGCAGTGAGATAGCGGGGGTTAGCACAGATACGCAGTATTTT. The V call is TRBV6-1, the J call TRBJ2-3; 9 bases map to TRBD2. This CDR3 is 16 amino acids long. CDR1 is MNHNS and CDR2 is SASEGT in the germline V gene. Trimming removed 3 bases from V and 0 bases from J; junction bases left unmatched: 4.

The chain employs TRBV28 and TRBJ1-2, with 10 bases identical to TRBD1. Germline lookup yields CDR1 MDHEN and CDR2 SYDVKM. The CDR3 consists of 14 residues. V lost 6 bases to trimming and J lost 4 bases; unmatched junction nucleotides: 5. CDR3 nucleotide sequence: TGTGCCAGCAGCCGGACAGGGGGAGGCTATGGCTACACCTTC. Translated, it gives CASSRTGGGYGYTF.

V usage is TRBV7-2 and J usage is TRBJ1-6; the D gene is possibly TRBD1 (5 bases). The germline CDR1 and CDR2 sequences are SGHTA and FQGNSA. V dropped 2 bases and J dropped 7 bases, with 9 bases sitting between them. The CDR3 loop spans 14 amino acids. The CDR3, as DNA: TGTGCCAGCAGCTTACAGGGTCGGAATTCACCCCTCCACTTT. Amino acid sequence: CASSLQGRNSPLHF.

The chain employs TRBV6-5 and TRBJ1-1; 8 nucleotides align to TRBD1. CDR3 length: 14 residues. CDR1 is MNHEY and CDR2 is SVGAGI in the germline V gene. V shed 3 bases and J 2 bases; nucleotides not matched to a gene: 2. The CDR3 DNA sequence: TGTGCCAGCAGTTATCAGGGGGCAAACACTGAAGCTTTCTTT. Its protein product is CASSYQGANTEAFF.

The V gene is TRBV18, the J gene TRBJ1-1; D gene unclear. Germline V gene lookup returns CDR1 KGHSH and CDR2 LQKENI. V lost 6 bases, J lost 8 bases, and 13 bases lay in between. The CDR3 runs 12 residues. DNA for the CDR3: TGTGCCAGCTCCTCGGGAACTCCCGAAGCTTTCTTT. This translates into CASSSGTPEAFF.